A selection of T cell receptor beta chains follows, all from one sample in a study of T cells after yellow fever vaccination. One entry per CDR3 protein, called by TCRdb with MiXCR from the 5' RACE reads. The table records 300,000 to 350,000 distinct CDR3 sequences, about 10% of them present only once. The sequences come from CD4+ T cells sorted from PBMCs, collected 45 days after the yellow fever booster vaccination. The receptors shown here come from a man aged 18 to 29 who received the YFV17D yellow fever vaccine. CDR3s include the opening cysteine and the closing phenylalanine or tryptophan. The order of the fields is CDR3 DNA, CDR3 protein, D gene, V gene, clone size, J gene. A D gene is named only where the DNA matches it firmly. Size is omitted from some rows. Given values are once, few, many or a class for expanded clones.

TGTGCCAGCAGCTTGGGGCGGGGGGACCCTGGGGCCAACGTCCTGACTTTC CASSLGRGDPGANVLTF TRBD2 TRBV7-2 NA TRBJ2-6
TGTGCCAGCAGCTGGGGCTCCGGGCCAGACTCTGGGGCCAACGTCCTGACTTTC CASSWGSGPDSGANVLTF NA TRBV7-9 few TRBJ2-6
TGCGCCAGCAGCCAGGGAAGCTCTGGGGCCAACGTCCTGACTTTC CASSQGSSGANVLTF NA TRBV5-1 NA TRBJ2-6
TGTGCCAGCAGCTTACGGCCAGCGGGACAAAGCTCCTACGAGCAGTACTTC CASSLRPAGQSSYEQYF NA TRBV7-6 NA TRBJ2-7
TGCAGTGCAGGGGTTGGCAATCAGCCCCAGCATTTT CSAGVGNQPQHF NA TRBV20-1 once TRBJ1-5
TGTGCCAGCACCAAGGGAGATGGGAGGGAGACCCAGTACTTC CASTKGDGRETQYF NA TRBV6-1 NA TRBJ2-5
TGTGCCAGCACCCGGGAGAACACCGGGGAGCTGTTTTTT CASTRENTGELFF NA TRBV9 many TRBJ2-2
TGCGCCAGCAGCCAGGGTCTACAGGGCGAACCTATAAATGAAAAACTGTTTTTT CASSQGLQGEPINEKLFF NA TRBV4-1 few TRBJ1-4
TGTGCCAGCAGTGCCTACAATGAGCAGTTCTTC CASSAYNEQFF NA TRBV5-8 many TRBJ2-1
TGTGCCAGCAGCTCCCCCAGTTCCGGGGAGCTGTTTTTT CASSSPSSGELFF NA TRBV7-6 few TRBJ2-2
TGTGCCTGGAGTCCGCCGGACAGAGATGGCTACACCTTC CAWSPPDRDGYTF NA TRBV30 NA TRBJ1-2
TGTGCCAGCAGCCAAGCCAGCAATCAGCCCCAGCATTTT CASSQASNQPQHF NA TRBV3-1 many TRBJ1-5
TGCGCCAGCAGACGTACAGGGGATACGCAGTATTTT CASRRTGDTQYF NA TRBV5-1 many TRBJ2-3
TGTGCCAGCAGCCGACCGGGCTACAATCAGCCCCAGCATTTT CASSRPGYNQPQHF NA TRBV27 NA TRBJ1-5
TGTGCCAGCAGCTTAGTTCGAGGGAGGGGCACTGAAGCTTTCTTT CASSLVRGRGTEAFF NA TRBV11-2 NA TRBJ1-1
TGCGCCAGCAGCCAAGATCTCCGGGACAGTAAAGCTTTCTTT CASSQDLRDSKAFF TRBD1 TRBV4-3 few TRBJ1-1
TGTGCCAGCAGCCCAATACACTTTAAGCAGTATTTT CASSPIHFKQYF NA TRBV7-2 few TRBJ2-3
TGTGCCAGCAGCTTCAATCAGGGTCGTACTGAAGCTTTCTTT CASSFNQGRTEAFF NA TRBV7-2 NA TRBJ1-1
TGTGCCAGCAGACCCCCGGGGCCAAGGGGGAGGTACGAGCAGTACTTC CASRPPGPRGRYEQYF NA TRBV28 NA TRBJ2-7
TGTGCCAGCAGTTTCGTACAGGGGAACATTCAGTACTTC CASSFVQGNIQYF TRBD1 TRBV27 many TRBJ2-4
TGCAGTGCGCCTTCGGGGACCGGGGAGCTGTTTTTT CSAPSGTGELFF NA TRBV20-1 NA TRBJ2-2
TGTGCCAGCAGCCTACAGTCGGTTGGGGACAGGGTATTTACTGAAGCTTTCTTT CASSLQSVGDRVFTEAFF TRBD1 TRBV4-2 NA TRBJ1-1